The 11 T cell receptor delta chains in this list originate from one sample, sequenced in a study of gamma-delta chains in newborns, infants, children. TCRdb re-called clones from the reads via CATT. This sample has several thousand delta-chain clones, with less than 3.5% found just once. Source material: blood. These receptors came from a child who was a newborn, infant or young child, either healthy, febrile or measles-vaccinated (not recorded which).

This clone occurred a few times. This DNA's translation and the protein TCRdb lists, from a much larger clone, do not match at residue 11, likely due to a read error; the protein shown is translated from the DNA. J is TRDJ3 and V is TRDV2, with TRDD3 matching 7 bases. The CDR3 loop spans 19 amino acids. The germline gives CDR1 GEAIGNYY, CDR2 EKD. J gave up 2 bases and V 0 bases, and 9 bases lay outside the gene matches. CDR3 in DNA: TGTGCCTGTGACACCCCACGGATACGCCCCGCCTGGGACACCCGACAGATGTTTTTC. Amino acids: CACDTPRIRPAWDTRQMFF.

The sample holds a few counts of this clone. A far larger clone differs by one base, so this is likely a read error. Other nucleotide sequences from this sample produce the same CDR3. V usage is TRDV2 and J usage is TRDJ3, with 10 bases identical to TRDD3. J was trimmed by 0 bases and V by 3 bases; bases with no gene match: 10. The CDR3 has 20 amino acids. CDR1 and CDR2 from the germline V gene are GEAIGNYY and EKD. The CDR3 DNA is TGTGCCTGTGACTTCCGTACTGGGGGATCCAGCTCCTGGGACACCCGACAGATGTTTTTC. This translates into CACDFRTGGSSSWDTRQMFF.

The chain joins TRDV2 to TRDJ3; TRDD2 or TRDD3 may be the D gene (7 bases each). The CDR3 is made up of 22 amino acids. CDR1 and CDR2 (germline): GEAIGNYY, EKD. V lost 0 bases and J 0 bases, leaving 23 bases between the germline ends. CDR3 protein: CACDTAATGVPTPSWDTRQMFF. CDR3 in DNA: TGTGCCTGTGACACCGCCGCTACTGGGGTTCCTACGCCCTCCTGGGACACCCGACAGATGTTTTTC.

To note about this clone: It is likely a read error: a sequence one base away is far more abundant. Other DNA sequences of this sample code for an identical CDR3. J is TRDJ3 and V is TRDV2, with 12 positions matching TRDD3. Germline lookup yields CDR1 GEAIGNYY and CDR2 EKD. There are 19 residues in the CDR3. The V segment lost 2 bases and the J segment 0 bases; nucleotides outside the gene matches: 4. In DNA form, the CDR3 reads TGTGCCTGTGACATTCTGGGGGATACGAGCTCCTGGGACACCCGACAGATGTTTTTC. Translating gives CACDILGDTSSWDTRQMFF.

This clone is classed as medium-sized (0.01 to 0.1%). Other DNA variants within this sample encode the same CDR3. CDR3 loop: CACDTGGMFPTSSWDTRQMFF. CDR3 in DNA: TGTGCCTGTGACACGGGAGGGATGTTCCCTACGAGCTCCTGGGACACCCGACAGATGTTTTTC. This rearrangement joins TRDV2 to TRDJ3, with D perhaps matching TRDD2 or TRDD3 (5 bases each). The CDR3 totals 21 residues. Germline values: CDR1 GEAIGNYY, CDR2 EKD. Trimming removed 1 base from V and 0 bases from J, with 21 bases in between.

This clone was counted only a few times. A far larger clone is just one base off, so this is likely a read error. V usage is TRDV2 and J usage is TRDJ1; D possibly corresponds to TRDD3 (5 bases). CDR1 and CDR2 (germline): GEAIGNYY, EKD. The germline V and J ends were trimmed by 1 base and 6 bases, with 8 bases remaining between them. This CDR3 spans 12 amino acids. For the CDR3, the DNA is TGTGCCTGTGACACTGGGGTATATAAACTCATCTTT. Protein sequence: CACDTGVYKLIF.

Details on this clone: The protein that TCRdb holds for this DNA derives from a much larger clone and differs from the translated DNA at residue 10, which likely indicates a read error; the protein shown here is translated from the DNA. This rearrangement joins TRDV2 to TRDJ3, with 9 bases matching TRDD3. Germline V lookup: CDR1 GEAIGNYY, CDR2 EKD. CDR3 length: 16 amino acids. The CDR3 here is CACDTWGIWGTRQMFF. CDR3 coding DNA: TGTGCCTGTGACACCTGGGGGATATGGGGCACCCGACAGATGTTTTTC.

This clone was observed a few times. A single base separates this from a much larger clone, so it may be a read error. Other DNA sequences in this sample translate to the same CDR3. V usage is TRDV2 and J usage is TRDJ3, with 13 bases that match TRDD3. Germline values: CDR1 GEAIGNYY, CDR2 EKD. This CDR3 region has 22 residues. The CDR3 protein is CACDTRTGGYAIDSWDTRQMFF. As DNA, the CDR3 is TGTGCCTGCGACACTCGTACTGGGGGATACGCGATTGACTCCTGGGACACCCGACAGATGTTTTTC.

This clone is deemed medium-sized (0.01 to 0.1%). V gene TRDV3 combines with J gene TRDJ3; 12 bases fit TRDD3. Germline V gene sequence: CDR1 TVYSNPD, CDR2 GDNSRS (reference sequence). The V segment lost 2 bases and the J segment 1 base; nucleotides outside the gene matches: 24. The CDR3 contains 24 residues. CDR3 sequence: CAFGGLRPNLGDTKWSWDTRQMFF. The CDR3 DNA reads TGTGCCTTTGGAGGTCTACGGCCAAACCTGGGGGATACGAAGTGGTCCTGGGACACCCGACAGATGTTTTTC. Full variable domain (missing parts from reference TRDV3 and TRDJ3): CDKVTQSSPDQTVASGSEVVLLCTYDTVYSNPDLFWYRIRPDYSFQFVFYGDNSRSEGADFTQGRFSVKHILTQKAFHLVISPVRTEDSATYYCAFGGLRPNLGDTKWSWDTRQMFFGTGIKLFVEP.

This clone came up many times. TCRdb has a much larger clone's protein, which differs at residue 3 from the translation of this DNA, likely because of a read error; what is shown is the protein translated from the DNA. This CDR3 reads CAGDWGFSWDTRQMFF. The CDR3 DNA follows: TGTGCCGGTGACTGGGGATTCTCCTGGGACACCCGACAGATGTTTTTC. The J gene is TRDJ3, the V gene TRDV2; 7 nucleotides match TRDD3. This CDR3 is built from 16 residues. Germline values: CDR1 GEAIGNYY, CDR2 EKD.

A remark on this clone: This may arise from a read error, as a much more abundant clone is one base away. J is TRDJ1 and V is TRDV1; 12 positions match TRDD3. The V and J ends lost 3 bases and 0 bases, in that order; junction bases with no gene match: 17. The CDR3 sequence is 21 residues long. Germline V CDR1 and CDR2: TSWWSYY, QGS. CDR3 coding DNA: TGTGCTCTTGGGGAGCGGGCCTTCCTACTGGGGGATACCTCCCACACCGATAAACTCATCTTT. This encodes CALGERAFLLGDTSHTDKLIF.